A single sample gave rise to the 7 T cell receptor beta chains below, sequenced in a study of cytomegalovirus exposure and HLA in healthy donors. The PCR made use of 60 Vbeta and 13 Jbeta primers. This table comes from immunoSEQ multiplex PCR, and its TCRdb copy is limited to in-frame clones, with some not included. The sample includes approximately 300,000 clones, about 80% of them seen just once. The sequencing sample was made of PBMCs. These receptors all stem from a girl aged 2-10 years in good health and CMV-seronegative.

The chain recombines TRBV5-3 with TRBJ1-2; 7 bases map to TRBD1. TRBV5-3 is treated as an ORF (open reading frame) with a function not yet certain. This CDR3 is built from 18 residues. V was pared by 3 bases and J by 2 bases, with 16 bases of the junction left unmatched. The CDR3 DNA reads TGTGCCAGAAGCTCGAACAACTGGGACAGCCATTTGAACTATGGCTACACCTTC. Encoded protein: CARSSNNWDSHLNYGYTF.

The rearrangement links TRBV27 to TRBJ2-7, with no clear D. The CDR3 extends over 13 amino acids. The V end was cut by 3 bases, the J end by 2 bases, with 8 bases between. The germline gives CDR1 MNHEY, CDR2 SMNVEV (reference sequence). The CDR3 bases are TGTGCCAGCAGTTTTCAGAAGACCTACGAGCAGTACTTC. This encodes CASSFQKTYEQYF.

This chain links TRBV11-3 with TRBJ2-5; weak D call: TRBD2 (7 bases). Trimming stripped 3 bases from V and 7 bases from J, with 21 bases between. This CDR3 has 16 residues. Looked up from germline, CDR1 is SGHNT and CDR2 is YENEEA. Here the CDR3 DNA reads TGTGCCAGCAGCTTGTCAGGGGCGACTGGCGGGGGGACCCAGTACTTC. It translates to CASSLSGATGGGTQYF.

This clone was detected a few times. The chain couples TRBV6-6 to TRBJ2-7; TRBD1 aligns across 9 bases. The CDR3 length is 13 residues. V gave up 0 bases and J gave up 6 bases; unmatched junction bases: 0. In germline, CDR1 is MNHNY, CDR2 SVGAGI (reference sequence). This CDR3 is CASSYSDRGEQYF. In nucleotides, the CDR3 is TGTGCCAGCAGTTACTCGGACAGGGGCGAGCAGTACTTC.

The J gene is TRBJ1-1, the V gene TRBV29-1; D perhaps matches TRBD1 (6 bases). V was trimmed by 5 bases and J by 1 base, leaving 17 bases between them. The CDR3 is 15 amino acids. From germline, CDR1 is SQVTM and CDR2 ANQGSEA. In DNA form, the CDR3 reads TGCAGCGTTAGTTTCCAGGGGAGCAGGAACACTGAAGCTTTCTTT. Its protein is CSVSFQGSRNTEAFF.

J is TRBJ2-5 and V is TRBV7-9, with 11 bases lining up with TRBD2. The CDR3 runs to 17 residues. Germline lookup yields CDR1 SEHNR and CDR2 FQNEAQ (reference sequence). J lost 5 bases, V lost 4 bases, and 12 bases had no gene match. The CDR3 region has the DNA TGTGCCAGCAGCTCACGACGGACGACTAGCGGGGAGGAGACCCAGTACTTC. This codes for CASSSRRTTSGEETQYF.

The chain carries TRBV7-3 and TRBJ2-1, with 8 bases aligning to TRBD2. The CDR3 has 15 amino acids. V shed 5 bases and J 9 bases; nucleotides not matched to a gene: 12. The germline V gene has CDR1 SGHTA and CDR2 FQGTGA. CDR3 DNA: TGTGCCAGCAGCATATGGGGAGCGGGAGAGGGTGAGCAGTTCTTC. This sequence encodes CASSIWGAGEGEQFF. The full variable domain, in which reference TRBV7-3 and TRBJ2-1 provide the parts outside the CDR3, is GAGVSQTPSNKVTEKGKYVELRCDPISGHTALYWYRQSLGQGPEFLIYFQGTGAADDSGLPNDRFFAVRPEGSVSTLKIQRTERGDSAVYLCASSIWGAGEGEQFFGPGTRLTVL.